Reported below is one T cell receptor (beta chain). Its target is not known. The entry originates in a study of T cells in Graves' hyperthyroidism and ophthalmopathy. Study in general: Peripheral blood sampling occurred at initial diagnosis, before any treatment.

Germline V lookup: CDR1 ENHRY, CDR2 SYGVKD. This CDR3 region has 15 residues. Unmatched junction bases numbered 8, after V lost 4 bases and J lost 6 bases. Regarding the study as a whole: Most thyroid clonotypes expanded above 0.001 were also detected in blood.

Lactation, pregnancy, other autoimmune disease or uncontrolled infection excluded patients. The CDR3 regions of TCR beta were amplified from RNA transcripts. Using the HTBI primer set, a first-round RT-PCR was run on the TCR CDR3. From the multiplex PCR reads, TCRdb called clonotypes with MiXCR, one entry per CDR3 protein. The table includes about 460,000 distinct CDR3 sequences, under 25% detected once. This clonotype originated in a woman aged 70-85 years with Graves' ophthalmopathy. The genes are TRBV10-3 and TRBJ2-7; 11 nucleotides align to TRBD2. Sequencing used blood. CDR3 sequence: CAISALAGVMGEQYF. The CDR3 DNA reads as TGTGCCATCAGTGCACTAGCGGGAGTAATGGGCGAGCAGTACTTC.